Listed below are T cell receptor beta chains from one sample, sequenced in a study of shared clonotypes between healthy human individuals. TCRdb keeps only in-frame clones here, not all; method: immunoSEQ multiplex PCR. The sample lists around 2,000,000 clones, approximately 94% seen once, with around 1.7% in the top ten. Sequencing used naive CD8+ T cells from PBMCs. Receptors originate from a man younger than 35 in good health. Some clones in this sample may be carry-over from other donors' samples. Each CDR3 is given with its conserved first and last residue. The D gene is left open where the match is weak. Clone size is stated in some rows and not others, as once, few, many or a class when expanded.

d_gene: TRBD2
abundance: .
v_gene: TRBV5-6
j_gene: TRBJ2-7
len: 15
CDR3aa: CASSLGLAATYEQYF
CDR3nt: TGTGCCAGCAGCCTGGGACTAGCAGCGACCTACGAGCAGTACTTC

d_gene: .
abundance: .
v_gene: TRBV5-6
j_gene: TRBJ2-7
len: 14
CDR3aa: CASRSGDWDLYEYF
CDR3nt: TGTGCCAGCAGATCGGGCGACTGGGACTTGTACGAGTACTTC

d_gene: .
abundance: .
v_gene: TRBV27
j_gene: TRBJ2-1
len: 16
CDR3aa: CASSSQHGIHYNEQFF
CDR3nt: TGTGCCAGCAGTTCCCAGCACGGGATTCACTACAATGAGCAGTTCTTC

d_gene: .
abundance: .
v_gene: TRBV5-4
j_gene: TRBJ2-1
len: 13
CDR3aa: CASSRFAYNEQFF
CDR3nt: TGTGCCAGCAGCAGGTTCGCTTACAATGAGCAGTTCTTC

d_gene: TRBD2
abundance: .
v_gene: TRBV6-1
j_gene: TRBJ2-3
len: 16
CDR3aa: CASSEAGLAVTDTQYF
CDR3nt: TGTGCCAGCAGTGAAGCGGGGCTAGCGGTCACAGATACGCAGTATTTT

d_gene: .
abundance: .
v_gene: TRBV6-1
j_gene: TRBJ2-5
len: 16
CDR3aa: CASSELGTPSQETQYF
CDR3nt: TGTGCCAGCAGTGAACTCGGGACACCTTCTCAAGAGACCCAGTACTTC

d_gene: .
abundance: .
v_gene: TRBV30
j_gene: TRBJ1-2
len: 14
CDR3aa: CAWSPGSFNYGYTF
CDR3nt: TGTGCCTGGAGTCCGGGCAGTTTTAACTATGGCTACACCTTC

d_gene: .
abundance: .
v_gene: TRBV29-1
j_gene: TRBJ1-2
len: 15
CDR3aa: CSVPTPRWGSYGYTF
CDR3nt: TGCAGCGTTCCTACCCCAAGGTGGGGGAGCTATGGCTATACCTTC

d_gene: .
abundance: .
v_gene: TRBV29-1
j_gene: TRBJ2-3
len: 14
CDR3aa: CSGGPTLAADTQYF
CDR3nt: TGCAGCGGCGGACCGACGCTAGCTGCAGATACGCAGTATTTT

d_gene: .
abundance: .
v_gene: TRBV15
j_gene: TRBJ2-7
len: 12
CDR3aa: CATSYSEGEQYF
CDR3nt: TGTGCCACCAGCTATTCGGAGGGCGAGCAGTACTTC

d_gene: TRBD2
abundance: .
v_gene: TRBV4-3
j_gene: TRBJ2-5
len: 16
CDR3aa: CASSQGLAGVGETQYF
CDR3nt: TGCGCCAGCAGCCAAGGACTAGCGGGAGTGGGTGAGACCCAGTACTTC

d_gene: .
abundance: .
v_gene: TRBV7-9
j_gene: TRBJ1-5
len: 14
CDR3aa: CASSSPTGNQPQHF
CDR3nt: TGTGCCAGCAGCTCCCCTACGGGCAATCAGCCCCAGCATTTT

d_gene: .
abundance: .
v_gene: TRBV15
j_gene: TRBJ1-1
len: 16
CDR3aa: CATSSPRVGASTEAFF
CDR3nt: TGTGCCACCAGCAGCCCCCGAGTGGGGGCGAGCACTGAAGCTTTCTTT

d_gene: .
abundance: .
v_gene: TRBV5-1
j_gene: TRBJ2-7
len: 13
CDR3aa: CASSSDKSYEQYF
CDR3nt: TGCGCCAGCAGTTCTGACAAATCCTACGAGCAGTACTTC

d_gene: .
abundance: .
v_gene: TRBV9
j_gene: TRBJ2-3
len: 12
CDR3aa: CASSDSSDTQYF
CDR3nt: TGTGCCAGCAGCGACTCGTCGGATACGCAGTATTTT

d_gene: TRBD1
abundance: .
v_gene: TRBV6-6
j_gene: TRBJ2-2
len: 15
CDR3aa: CASSPDRPNTGELFF
CDR3nt: TGTGCCAGCAGTCCGGACAGGCCGAACACCGGGGAGCTGTTTTTT

d_gene: .
abundance: .
v_gene: TRBV4-3
j_gene: TRBJ2-5
len: 14
CDR3aa: CASSQVTLAETQYF
CDR3nt: TGCGCCAGCAGCCAAGTCACCCTCGCGGAGACCCAGTACTTC

d_gene: .
abundance: .
v_gene: TRBV30
j_gene: TRBJ2-7
len: 14
CDR3aa: CAWNPPGLGYEQYF
CDR3nt: TGTGCCTGGAACCCCCCGGGCTTGGGCTACGAGCAGTACTTC

d_gene: .
abundance: .
v_gene: TRBV29-1
j_gene: TRBJ1-1
len: 13
CDR3aa: CSVSEGANTEAFF
CDR3nt: TGCAGCGTTTCGGAAGGGGCCAACACTGAAGCTTTCTTT

d_gene: TRBD1
abundance: once
v_gene: TRBV6-1
j_gene: TRBJ2-1
len: 14
CDR3aa: CASIGTGRGNEQFF
CDR3nt: TGTGCCAGCATCGGGACAGGCCGAGGGAATGAGCAGTTCTTC

d_gene: TRBD2
abundance: .
v_gene: TRBV30
j_gene: TRBJ2-5
len: 17
CDR3aa: CAWSQWGGLPKQETQYF
CDR3nt: TGTGCCTGGAGTCAATGGGGGGGACTACCGAAACAAGAGACCCAGTACTTC